The 5 T cell receptor beta chains below all came from one sample that was sequenced in a study of shared clonotypes between healthy human individuals. Clones were sequenced by immunoSEQ multiplex PCR, and TCRdb holds only the in-frame ones, with some missing. The data hold 2 million to 2.5 million clones, with under 97% observed a single time. Specimen: naive CD4+ T cells sorted from blood. Subset denoted: CD45RA+ positively selected. These receptors all come from a man younger than 35 in good health.

V and J are TRBV7-4 and TRBJ2-2; no clear D gene. This CDR3 region has 16 residues. The V and J ends lost 7 bases and 4 bases respectively, with 19 bases between them. Per the germline V gene, CDR1 is SGHVT and CDR2 is SQSDAQ. CDR3 loop: CASTQRTLLGTGELFF. The CDR3 nucleotides read TGTGCCAGCACCCAGAGGACCCTCCTGGGCACCGGGGAGCTGTTTTTT.

The CDR3 nucleotides are TGCGCCAGCAGTTCTGGGATGAACACCGGGGAGCTGTTTTTT. Translation gives CASSSGMNTGELFF. The chain employs TRBV10-1 and TRBJ2-2; D unclear. Germline loops: CDR1 WNHNN, CDR2 SYGVQD (reference sequence). Trimming left V 5 bases short and J 1 base short, with 8 bases between. This CDR3 is 14 amino acids long.

J is TRBJ1-4 and V is TRBV10-1, with TRBD1 matching 7 bases. Germline loops: CDR1 WNHNN, CDR2 SYGVQD (reference sequence). This CDR3 region has 19 residues. After removal of 2 bases from V and 6 bases from J, the junction contained 18 bases not matched to a gene. The CDR3 nucleotides are TGCGCCAGCAGTGAGAGACAGGGTTTCCCGACGGCCGAAGATGAAAAACTGTTTTTT. Translated, it gives CASSERQGFPTAEDEKLFF.

The chain employs TRBV10-2 and TRBJ2-2; no clear D. Between the trimmed V and J ends, which lost 3 bases and 4 bases, there was a span of 12 bases. The CDR3 runs to 15 residues. Per germline, CDR1 WSHSY and CDR2 SAAADI. CDR3 amino acids: CASSERERSTGELFF. The CDR3 bases are TGCGCCAGCAGTGAAAGGGAAAGGAGCACCGGGGAGCTGTTTTTT.

The chain uses TRBV30 and TRBJ2-5; D unclear. This CDR3 has 13 residues. The germline V and J ends were trimmed by 4 bases and 3 bases, with 12 bases remaining between them. CDR1 and CDR2 (germline): GTSNPN, SVGIG (reference sequence). The CDR3 reads CAWTLGLKETQYF. In nucleotides, the CDR3 is TGTGCCTGGACCCTCGGGCTTAAAGAGACCCAGTACTTC.